These 32 T cell receptor beta chains originate from one sample sequenced in a study of blood T cell repertoires in COVID-19. Sequencing was performed with immunoSEQ multiplex PCR; in TCRdb, only in-frame clones are kept and a portion is missing. The sample carries roughly 190,000 clones, around 83% recorded once. Sequencing used peripheral blood. These receptors originate from a man aged 50 to 60 with active or convalescent COVID-19.

V gene TRBV5-1 combines with J gene TRBJ2-3; 11 bases agree with TRBD2. Trimming at V came to 4 bases and at J to 2 bases, leaving 3 bases not matched to a gene. The V gene's germline CDR1 is SGHRS and CDR2 YFSETQ. The CDR3 runs to 15 residues. The CDR3 DNA follows: TGCGCCAGCAGCCGGGGACTAGCGGACACAGATACGCAGTATTTT. Encoded protein: CASSRGLADTDTQYF.

This CDR3 reads CATKEIQANQPQHF. CDR3 coding DNA: TGTGCCACCAAGGAAATTCAGGCAAATCAGCCCCAGCATTTT. The chain joins TRBV19 to TRBJ1-5; D gene unclear. The germline gives CDR1 LNHDA, CDR2 SQIVND (reference sequence). The CDR3 has 14 residues. The V end lost 10 bases, the J end lost 4 bases, and 17 bases lay between the germline ends.

The rearrangement links TRBV30 to TRBJ2-5; 11 bases are shared with TRBD2. Per the germline V gene, CDR1 is GTSNPN and CDR2 is SVGIG (reference sequence). V lost 3 bases to trimming and J lost 5 bases; unmatched junction nucleotides: 5. The CDR3 is 14 residues long. The CDR3 protein is CAWRASGGRETQYF. Written as DNA, the CDR3 is TGTGCCTGGAGGGCTAGCGGGGGGCGGGAGACCCAGTACTTC.

This chain joins TRBV3-1 (or the pseudogene TRBV3-2) and TRBJ2-7, with 9 positions matching TRBD1. The CDR3 extends over 13 amino acids. Germline V gene lookup returns CDR1 LGHDT and CDR2 YNNKEL (reference sequence). The ends lost 4 bases at V and 7 bases at J; junction bases unmatched: 5. CDR3: CASSRQGGPEQYF. CDR3 sequence (DNA): TGTGCCAGCAGCCGACAGGGGGGGCCGGAGCAGTACTTC.

V usage is TRBV7-8 and J usage is TRBJ2-3, with 7 positions matching TRBD2. The CDR3 is made up of 15 amino acids. CDR1 is SGHVS and CDR2 is FQNEAQ in the germline V gene. With V trimmed by 4 bases and J by 0 bases, 4 bases remained unmatched. The CDR3 loop is CASSSGLGSTDTQYF. CDR3 DNA: TGTGCCAGCAGCTCCGGACTAGGCAGCACAGATACGCAGTATTTT.

The V and J genes are TRBV19 and TRBJ1-1; the match to TRBD1 covers 9 bases. V trimming: 5 bases; J trimming: 10 bases; junction bases outside the gene matches: 11. CDR3 size: 14 residues. Germline CDR1 is LNHDA and CDR2 is SQIVND (reference sequence). CDR3 DNA: TGTGCCAGTAGTGCAAGGGACAGGGCTTCGGGAGCTTTCTTT. Translating it yields CASSARDRASGAFF.

This clone was counted between two and nine times. V and J are TRBV5-1 and TRBJ2-7, with D perhaps matching TRBD2 (8 bases). V was clipped by 4 bases and J by 3 bases, with 14 bases between them. The CDR3 extends over 14 amino acids. CDR1 and CDR2 from the germline V gene are SGHRS and YFSETQ. The CDR3 spells CASSRDSGSYEQYF. Here the CDR3 DNA reads TGCGCCAGCAGCCGGGACAGCGGGAGCTACGAGCAGTACTTC.

The rearrangement uses TRBV9 and TRBJ1-1, with a possible D match to TRBD1 (6 bases). V gave up 4 bases and J gave up 6 bases, with 19 bases separating them. The CDR3 consists of 15 residues. Germline V gene lookup returns CDR1 SGDLS and CDR2 YYNGEE. The CDR3, as DNA: TGTGCCAGCAGCCCTTCAGGGACAATAACGGCTGAAGCTTTCTTT. It is translated as CASSPSGTITAEAFF.

The gene calls are TRBV6-5 and TRBJ2-1; no definite D call. CDR1 and CDR2 from the germline V gene are MNHEY and SVGAGI. Trimming took off 6 bases at V and 1 base at J, with 7 bases between the two ends. The length of the CDR3 is 13 residues. CDR3 amino acids: CASRMRSYNEQFF. DNA for the CDR3: TGTGCCAGCAGAATGCGTTCCTACAATGAGCAGTTCTTC.

This sequence joins TRBV28 and TRBJ1-6; 10 nucleotides line up with TRBD1. Germline trimming cut 6 bases from V and 10 bases from J; bases unmatched to any gene: 15. The V gene's germline CDR1 is MDHEN and CDR2 SYDVKM. The CDR3 is made up of 17 amino acids. As DNA, the CDR3 is TGTGCCAGCAGAGTCGACAGGGGGCTTGCGTGGGTGTCACCCCTCCACTTT. Encoded protein: CASRVDRGLAWVSPLHF.

The chain is built from TRBV27 and TRBJ2-7, with D possibly matching TRBD2 (6 bases). V lost 5 bases to trimming and J lost 2 bases, with 19 bases between them. Germline V lookup: CDR1 MNHEY, CDR2 SMNVEV (reference sequence). The CDR3 has 16 amino acids. In DNA form, the CDR3 reads TGTGCCAGCAGTCCGTCGGCGGGATCTCGCGCCTACGAGCAGTACTTC. This translates into CASSPSAGSRAYEQYF.

The chain uses TRBV12-3 or TRBV12-4 and TRBJ2-7; D perhaps matches TRBD2 (5 bases). The CDR3 sequence is 12 residues long. V lost 5 bases and J 6 bases, leaving 11 bases between the germline ends. DNA of the CDR3: TGTGCCAGCAGTCCCGGACGGGGCGAGCAGTACTTC. It yields the protein CASSPGRGEQYF.

In nucleotides, the CDR3 is TGCGCCAGCAGCACGAACCGTGGACACGAAAAACTGTTTTTT. Amino acids: CASSTNRGHEKLFF. This sequence joins TRBV5-1 and TRBJ1-4, with D possibly matching TRBD1 (5 bases). CDR3 size: 14 residues. Germline CDR1 and CDR2: SGHRS and YFSETQ. Trimming removed 4 bases from V and 8 bases from J, with 15 bases in between.

The rearrangement uses TRBV21-1 and TRBJ2-7; the table calls TRBD1, which could not be checked here. TRBV21-1 is marked as a pseudogene. The CDR3 loop spans 16 amino acids. CDR3 sequence: CASSRHPRDRTYEQYF. CDR3 coding DNA: TGTGCCAGCAGCCGACATCCGAGGGACAGAACCTACGAGCAGTACTTC.

The V gene is TRBV6-5, the J gene TRBJ1-2, with unresolved D. V lost 5 bases and J 7 bases, leaving 14 bases between the germline ends. The CDR3 totals 13 residues. The germline V gene has CDR1 MNHEY and CDR2 SVGAGI. CDR3 nucleotide sequence: TGTGCCAGCAGTCCCCCCTGGACTGGTGGCTACACCTTC. Translated: CASSPPWTGGYTF.

The chain uses TRBV9 and TRBJ1-3; TRBD1 matches at 7 bases. V gave up 0 bases and J gave up 1 base; unmatched junction bases: 7. The CDR3 has 17 amino acids. Per germline, CDR1 SGDLS and CDR2 YYNGEE. The CDR3 coding sequence is TGTGCCAGCAGCGTAGCTACGGGGACAGTTTCTGGAAACACCATATATTTT. It is translated as CASSVATGTVSGNTIYF.

V usage is TRBV4-3 and J usage is TRBJ2-5, with D possibly TRBD2 on 6 matching bases. This CDR3 is 15 amino acids long. Germline values: CDR1 LGHNA, CDR2 YSLEER. V shed 4 bases and J shed 5 bases, with 17 bases lying between them. The CDR3 protein is CASSLLISSGETQYF. The CDR3 DNA is TGCGCCAGCAGCCTCCTTATTAGCAGCGGGGAGACCCAGTACTTC.

The chain carries TRBV10-3 and TRBJ2-3; TRBD1 matches at 7 bases. Trimming cost V 9 bases and J 0 bases; bases outside gene matches: 0. This CDR3 is 12 amino acids long. CDR1 and CDR2 (germline): ENHRY, SYGVKD. The CDR3 region is CAIQGSTDTQYF. CDR3 bases: TGTGCCATACAGGGGAGCACAGATACGCAGTATTTT.

The genes are TRBV2 and TRBJ1-6; no definite D call. The CDR3 contains 14 residues. The V gene's germline CDR1 is SNHLY and CDR2 FYNNEI. Trimming cost V 4 bases and J 10 bases, with 14 bases left between them. The CDR3 spells CASSARSGGSPLHF. DNA for the CDR3: TGTGCCAGCAGTGCCCGGTCTGGCGGGTCACCCCTCCACTTT.

V usage is TRBV19 and J usage is TRBJ1-4, with D maybe TRBD1 (6 bases). Trimming shortened V by 5 bases and J by 3 bases, and 7 bases separated the two germline ends. CDR3 size: 13 residues. The germline CDR1 and CDR2 sequences are LNHDA and SQIVND (reference sequence). CDR3 sequence: CASSDRPNEKLFF. DNA of the CDR3: TGTGCCAGTAGTGACAGGCCTAATGAAAAACTGTTTTTT.

This clone was seen more than once but under ten times. The CDR3: CASSLAEGYGYTF. CDR3 sequence (DNA): TGTGCCAGCAGTTTAGCGGAGGGCTATGGCTACACCTTC. This chain joins TRBV12-3 or TRBV12-4 and TRBJ1-2, with no clear D. The CDR3 is made up of 13 amino acids. With 0 bases removed from V and 4 bases from J, the gap between germline ends came to 6 bases.

This clone was observed a single time. This chain connects TRBV6-2 or TRBV6-3 to TRBJ2-7, with D unresolved. Trimming cost V 3 bases and J 7 bases, with 10 bases left between them. Germline V CDR1 and CDR2: MNHEY, SVGEGT. The CDR3 has 12 residues. CDR3: CASSYYAGEQYF. The CDR3 DNA is TGTGCCAGCAGTTATTACGCCGGGGAGCAGTACTTC.

The chain employs TRBV18 and TRBJ2-7; TRBD1 matches 10 bases. V dropped 3 bases and J dropped 8; count of bases not matched to a gene: 4. The CDR3 loop spans 13 amino acids. Looked up from germline, CDR1 is KGHSH and CDR2 is LQKENI. The CDR3 sequence: CASSPGTGEKQYF. The CDR3 nucleotides are TGTGCCAGCTCACCCGGGACAGGGGAGAAGCAGTACTTC.

This rearrangement joins TRBV18 to TRBJ1-4; D not certain. Germline V gene data show CDR1 as KGHSH and CDR2 as LQKENI. The length of the CDR3 is 13 residues. Trimming removed 3 bases at V and 8 bases at J, with 10 bases between. CDR3 sequence reads: CASSPGLEEKLFF. CDR3 DNA sequence: TGTGCCAGCTCACCGGGTCTGGAGGAAAAACTGTTTTTT.

The chain joins TRBV7-9 to TRBJ1-4; tentatively, D is TRBD1 (5 bases). The CDR3 runs 13 residues. The germline V gene has CDR1 SEHNR and CDR2 FQNEAQ (reference sequence). Trimming left V 1 base short and J 7 bases short, with 7 bases between. CDR3 nucleotide sequence: TGTGCCAGCAGCTTAGTAAGGGGTGAAAAACTGTTTTTT. Translation: CASSLVRGEKLFF.

The chain employs TRBV7-9 and TRBJ2-5; D uncertain. CDR1 is SEHNR and CDR2 is FQNEAQ in the germline V gene (reference sequence). The CDR3 spans 12 residues. Between the trimmed V and J ends, which lost 2 bases and 5 bases, there was a span of 6 bases. CDR3 amino acids: CASSLIRETQYF. The CDR3 DNA reads TGTGCCAGCAGCTTAATTCGGGAGACCCAGTACTTC.

The J gene is TRBJ2-5, the V gene TRBV19, with no clear D. Germline V CDR1 and CDR2: LNHDA, SQIVND (reference sequence). Between the trimmed V and J ends, which lost 5 bases and 5 bases, there was a span of 12 bases. The CDR3 covers 13 residues. The CDR3 nucleotides read TGTGCCAGTAGTGTACCCGCCGGGGAGACCCAGTACTTC. It codes for CASSVPAGETQYF.

V is TRBV6-2 or TRBV6-3 and J is TRBJ2-3; D is perhaps TRBD2 (6 bases). The CDR3 has 15 amino acids. Trimming took off 8 bases at V and 5 bases at J, with 20 bases between the two ends. Germline V gives CDR1 MNHEY, CDR2 SVGEGT. In DNA form, the CDR3 reads TGTGCCAGCGGCCAAGCGGGTTCCCTGGGAGATACGCAGTATTTT. This sequence encodes CASGQAGSLGDTQYF.

On this clone itself: Sequence at one end of the junction differs from germline and may be a read error. The V and J genes are TRBV7-7 and TRBJ2-7; 7 bases agree with TRBD1. The CDR3 has 16 amino acids. Looked up from germline, CDR1 is SSHAT and CDR2 is FNYEAQ (reference sequence). As DNA, the CDR3 is TGTGCTAGCAGTCCATCTGACAGGGTGAGCGTCTACGAGCAGTACTTC. Its translation is CASSPSDRVSVYEQYF. The whole variable domain, remainder taken from reference TRBV7-7 and TRBJ2-7, is GAGVSQSPRYKVTKRGQDVTLRCDPISSHATLYWYQQALGQGPEFLTYFNYEAQPDKSGLPSDRFSAERPEGSISTLTIQRTEQRDSAMYRCASSPSDRVSVYEQYFGPGTRLTVT.

This rearrangement joins TRBV28 to TRBJ1-2, with D tentatively TRBD1 (6 bases). V lost 0 bases to trimming and J lost 8 bases, with 16 bases between them. The CDR3 runs 15 residues. CDR1 and CDR2 (germline): MDHEN, SYDVKM. The CDR3 here is CASSLWLGAPNGYTF. The CDR3 DNA reads as TGTGCCAGCAGTTTATGGTTGGGGGCGCCTAACGGCTACACCTTC.

The chain links TRBV4-3 to TRBJ1-4; TRBD1 might be the D (5 bases). V was cut by 4 bases and J by 7 bases, with 19 bases left in between. The CDR3 totals 16 residues. Germline CDR1 is LGHNA and CDR2 is YSLEER. DNA of the CDR3: TGCGCCAGCAGCCCTGGAGGGCCAGGGCGAGTTGAAAAACTGTTTTTT. This sequence encodes CASSPGGPGRVEKLFF.

This clone came up many times. The chain is built from TRBV5-4 and TRBJ2-7; the match to TRBD2 covers 7 bases. With V trimmed by 4 bases and J by 3 bases, 10 bases remained unmatched. Germline CDR1 SGHNT, CDR2 YYREEE (reference sequence). The CDR3 loop spans 15 amino acids. The CDR3 bases are TGTGCCAGCAGCGATCCTGGCGGGAGATACTACGAGCAGTACTTC. Translating it yields CASSDPGGRYYEQYF.